Listed below are T cell receptor beta chains from one sample, sequenced in a study of beta chain features in type 1 diabetes. Measured with immunoSEQ multiplex PCR; TCRdb has only the in-frame clones, and not every one. The sample carries 250,000 or so clones, around 65% recorded once. Sample: naive CD4+ T cells from blood. The receptors shown here come from a young man in good health. The CDR3 runs from the conserved cysteine through the conserved F or W. Fields, in order: V gene, D gene, clone size, J gene, CDR3 protein, CDR3 DNA. The D gene is left open where the match is weak. Only some rows state a clone size, as once, few, many or a class for expanded clones.

>TRBV5-1|TRBD2|once|TRBJ2-7
CASSWGLAKAYEQYF
TGCGCCAGCAGCTGGGGACTAGCGAAAGCCTACGAGCAGTACTTC
>TRBV30|-|-|TRBJ2-7
CAWSVPPYAYEQYF
TGTGCCTGGAGTGTTCCTCCTTATGCTTACGAGCAGTACTTC
>TRBV29-1|-|-|TRBJ2-4
CSVLTPLLNIQYF
TGCAGCGTCCTGACTCCTCTTTTAAACATTCAGTACTTC
>TRBV30|TRBD1|once|TRBJ1-6
CAWSAGQGNSPLHF
TGTGCCTGGAGTGCAGGACAGGGAAATTCACCCCTCCACTTT
>TRBV6-1|-|-|TRBJ2-6
CASSDLDSFSGANVLTF
TGTGCCAGCAGTGACCTCGACAGTTTCTCTGGGGCCAACGTCCTGACTTTC
>TRBV5-1|-|few|TRBJ2-5
CASSPRQEETQYF
TGCGCCAGCAGCCCAAGACAGGAGGAGACCCAGTACTTC
>TRBV7-9|TRBD1|-|TRBJ2-6
CASSLTGAISGANVLTF
TGTGCCAGCAGCTTGACAGGGGCGATCTCTGGGGCCAACGTCCTGACTTTC
>TRBV7-6|TRBD2|-|TRBJ2-3
CASSPRLAADTQYF
TGTGCCAGCAGCCCGCGACTAGCAGCAGATACGCAGTATTTT
>TRBV30|-|-|TRBJ2-7
CAWSSTQWRRYF
TGTGCCTGGAGTTCAACACAGTGGAGGCGATACTTC
>TRBV19|-|-|TRBJ2-7
CASSKQPGYEQYF
TGTGCCAGTAGTAAACAGCCTGGATACGAGCAGTACTTC
>TRBV7-9|-|-|TRBJ2-3
CASSLVGSDTQYF
TGTGCCAGCAGCTTAGTAGGCTCAGATACGCAGTATTTT
>TRBV29-1|-|few|TRBJ1-2
CSVAGASYGYTF
TGCAGCGTTGCAGGGGCCAGTTATGGCTACACCTTC
>TRBV5-1|-|-|TRBJ2-6
CASSLGASGANVLTF
TGCGCCAGCAGCTTGGGAGCCTCTGGGGCCAACGTCCTGACTTTC
>TRBV30|-|few|TRBJ2-3
CAWSVSVGTQYF
TGTGCCTGGAGTGTGTCGGTGGGTACGCAGTATTTT
>TRBV30|TRBD1|-|TRBJ1-5
CAWRGQGAGQPQHF
TGTGCCTGGAGGGGACAGGGGGCAGGTCAGCCCCAGCATTTT
>TRBV4-2|-|-|TRBJ2-1
CASSQGPSGGANNEQFF
TGTGCCAGCAGCCAAGGTCCTTCCGGGGGCGCCAACAATGAGCAGTTCTTC
>TRBV7-9|-|few|TRBJ2-5
CASSSQETQYF
TGTGCCAGCAGCTCGCAAGAGACCCAGTACTTC
>TRBV29-1|-|-|TRBJ2-7
CSVVRPLTYEQYF
TGCAGCGTAGTGAGGCCTCTTACCTACGAGCAGTACTTC
>TRBV14|-|-|TRBJ2-2
CASSQATGELFF
TGTGCCAGCAGTCAGGCCACCGGGGAGCTGTTTTTT
>TRBV7-2|-|-|TRBJ1-6
CASSPSFDSPLHF
TGTGCCAGCAGCCCAAGTTTTGATTCACCCCTCCACTTT